This T cell receptor beta chain stems from a study of T cell changes during pregnancy in multiple sclerosis. Trimming removed 2 bases from V and 5 bases from J, with 9 bases in between. CDR1 and CDR2 (germline): MDHEN, SYDVKM. The CDR3 contains 13 residues. The protocol was immunoSEQ multiplex PCR, while the TCRdb copy is restricted to in-frame clones and leaves out a portion. The profile shows 70,000 to 90,000 clones, 91% of them singletons. This clone has just one count. This chain joins TRBV28 and TRBJ2-5, with D possibly matching TRBD2 (6 bases). The origin of this receptor is a female donor in good health, serving as a control in a pregnancy study. Some clones in this sample may be carry-over from other donors' samples. The sequenced sample was PBMCs, obtained in the first trimester of pregnancy. CDR3 in DNA: TGTGCCAGCAGTTTAGGGAGCGGGGAGACCCAGTACTTC. Its protein is CASSLGSGETQYF.